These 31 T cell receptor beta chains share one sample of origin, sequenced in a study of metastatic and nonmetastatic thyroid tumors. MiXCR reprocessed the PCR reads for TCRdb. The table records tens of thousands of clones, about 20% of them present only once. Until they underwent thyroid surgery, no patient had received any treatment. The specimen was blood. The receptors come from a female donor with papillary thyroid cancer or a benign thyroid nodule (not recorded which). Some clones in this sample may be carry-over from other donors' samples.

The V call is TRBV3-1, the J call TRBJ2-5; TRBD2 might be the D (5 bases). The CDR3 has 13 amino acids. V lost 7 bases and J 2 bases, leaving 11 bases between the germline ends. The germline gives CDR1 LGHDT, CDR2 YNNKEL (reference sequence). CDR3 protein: CASIPGVQETQYF. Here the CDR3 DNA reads TGTGCCAGCATCCCCGGGGTTCAAGAGACCCAGTACTTC.

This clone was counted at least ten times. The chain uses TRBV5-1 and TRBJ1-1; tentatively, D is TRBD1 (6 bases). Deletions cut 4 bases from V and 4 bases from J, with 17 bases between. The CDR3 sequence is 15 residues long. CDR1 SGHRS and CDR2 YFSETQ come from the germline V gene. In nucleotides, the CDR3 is TGCGCCAGCAGCCCGGAGGGGGGAGGGGGCACTGAAGCTTTCTTT. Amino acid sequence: CASSPEGGGGTEAFF.

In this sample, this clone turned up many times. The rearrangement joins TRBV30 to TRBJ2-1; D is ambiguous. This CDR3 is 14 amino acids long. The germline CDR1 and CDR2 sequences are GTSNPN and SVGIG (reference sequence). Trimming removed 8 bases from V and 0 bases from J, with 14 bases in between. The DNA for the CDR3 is TGTGCCCAGGAGAGGACGAGCTCCTACAATGAGCAGTTCTTC. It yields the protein CAQERTSSYNEQFF.

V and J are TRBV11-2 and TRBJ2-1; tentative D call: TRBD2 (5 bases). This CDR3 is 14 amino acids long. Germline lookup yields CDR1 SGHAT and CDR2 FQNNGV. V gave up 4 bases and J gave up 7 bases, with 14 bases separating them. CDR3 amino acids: CASSSGGRGNEQFF. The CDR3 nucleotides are TGTGCCAGCAGCTCAGGAGGTAGAGGGAATGAGCAGTTCTTC.

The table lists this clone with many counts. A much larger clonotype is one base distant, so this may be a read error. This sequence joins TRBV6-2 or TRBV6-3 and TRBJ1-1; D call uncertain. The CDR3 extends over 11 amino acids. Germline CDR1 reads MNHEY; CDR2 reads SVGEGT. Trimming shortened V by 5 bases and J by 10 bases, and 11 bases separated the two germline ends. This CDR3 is CASSPEGPAFF. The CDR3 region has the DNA TGTGCCAGCAGTCCGGAGGGCCCAGCTTTCTTT.

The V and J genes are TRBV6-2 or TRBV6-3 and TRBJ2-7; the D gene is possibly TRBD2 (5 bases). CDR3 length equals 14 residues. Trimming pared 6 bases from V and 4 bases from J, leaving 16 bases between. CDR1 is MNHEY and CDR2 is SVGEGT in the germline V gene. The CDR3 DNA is TGTGCCAGCAGAGCACTAGTTGGAGTATACGAGCAGTACTTC. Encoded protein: CASRALVGVYEQYF.

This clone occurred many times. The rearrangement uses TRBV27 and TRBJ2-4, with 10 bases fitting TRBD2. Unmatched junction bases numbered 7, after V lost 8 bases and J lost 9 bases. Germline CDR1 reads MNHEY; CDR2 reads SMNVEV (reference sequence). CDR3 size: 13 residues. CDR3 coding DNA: TGTGCCAGCGGGTCCCTAGCGGGAGCCATTCAGTACTTC. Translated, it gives CASGSLAGAIQYF.

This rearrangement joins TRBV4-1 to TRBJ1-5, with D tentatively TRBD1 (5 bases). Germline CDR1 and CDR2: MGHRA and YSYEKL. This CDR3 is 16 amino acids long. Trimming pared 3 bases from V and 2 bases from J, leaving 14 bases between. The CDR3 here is CASSHLDTRGNQPQHF. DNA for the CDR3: TGCGCCAGCAGCCATTTAGACACCAGGGGCAATCAGCCCCAGCATTTT.

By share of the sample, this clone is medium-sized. The CDR3 sequence: CASDSQGEGSEQYF. Here the CDR3 DNA reads TGTGCCAGCGACAGCCAGGGTGAAGGTTCCGAGCAGTACTTC. The chain employs TRBV6-1 and TRBJ2-7, with D possibly being TRBD1 (5 bases). Germline CDR1 and CDR2: MNHNS and SASEGT. Trimming removed 8 bases from V and 6 bases from J, with 20 bases in between. The CDR3 consists of 14 residues.

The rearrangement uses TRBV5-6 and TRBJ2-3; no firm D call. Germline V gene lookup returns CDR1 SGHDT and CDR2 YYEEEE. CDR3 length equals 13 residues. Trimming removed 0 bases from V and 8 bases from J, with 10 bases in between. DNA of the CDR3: TGTGCCAGCAGCTTGGGTGACCGAGGTACGCAGTATTTT. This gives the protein CASSLGDRGTQYF. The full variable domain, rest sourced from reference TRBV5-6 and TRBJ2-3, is DAGVTQSPTHLIKTRGQQVTLRCSPKSGHDTVSWYQQALGQGPQFIFQYYEEEERQRGNFPDRFSGHQFPNYSSELNVNALLLGDSALYLCASSLGDRGTQYFGPGTRLTVL.

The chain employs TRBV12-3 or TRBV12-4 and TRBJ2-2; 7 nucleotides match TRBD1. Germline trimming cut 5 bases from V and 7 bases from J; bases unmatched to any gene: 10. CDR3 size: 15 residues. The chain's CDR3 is CASSIQGMGVGELFF. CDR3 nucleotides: TGTGCCAGCAGTATACAGGGGATGGGAGTCGGGGAGCTGTTTTTT.

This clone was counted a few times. The CDR3 loop reads CASSSTDFTMNTEAFF. CDR3 DNA sequence: TGTGCCAGCAGCTCGACGGACTTTACTATGAACACTGAAGCTTTCTTT. The J gene is TRBJ1-1, the V gene TRBV28; the D is unclear. The V and J ends lost 6 bases and 0 bases respectively, with 17 bases between them. From germline, CDR1 is MDHEN and CDR2 SYDVKM. This CDR3 region has 16 residues.

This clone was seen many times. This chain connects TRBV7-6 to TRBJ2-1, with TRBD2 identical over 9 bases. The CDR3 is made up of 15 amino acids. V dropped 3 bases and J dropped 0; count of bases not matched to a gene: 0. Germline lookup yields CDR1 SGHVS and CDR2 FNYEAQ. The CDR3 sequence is CASSFSGSSYNEQFF. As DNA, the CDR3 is TGTGCCAGCAGCTTTAGCGGGAGCTCCTACAATGAGCAGTTCTTC.

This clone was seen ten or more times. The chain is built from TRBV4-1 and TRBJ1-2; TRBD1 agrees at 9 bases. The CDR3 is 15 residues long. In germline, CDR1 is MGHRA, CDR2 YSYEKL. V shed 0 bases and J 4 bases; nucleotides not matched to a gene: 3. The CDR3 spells CASSQDGTGTYGYTF. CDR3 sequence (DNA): TGCGCCAGCAGCCAAGATGGGACAGGGACCTATGGCTACACCTTC.

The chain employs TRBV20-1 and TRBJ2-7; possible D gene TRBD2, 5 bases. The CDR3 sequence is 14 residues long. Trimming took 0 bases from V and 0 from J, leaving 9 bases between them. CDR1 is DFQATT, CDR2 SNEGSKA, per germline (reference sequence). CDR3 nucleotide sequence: TGCAGTGCTAGAGATAGGCGGGCCTCCTACGAGCAGTACTTC. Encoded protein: CSARDRRASYEQYF.

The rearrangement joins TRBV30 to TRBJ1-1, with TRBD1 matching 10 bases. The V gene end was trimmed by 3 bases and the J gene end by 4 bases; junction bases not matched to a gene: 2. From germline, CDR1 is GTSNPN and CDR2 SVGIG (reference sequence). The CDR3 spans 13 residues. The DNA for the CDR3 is TGTGCCTGGAGGGGGACAGGGGTCACTGAAGCTTTCTTT. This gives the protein CAWRGTGVTEAFF.

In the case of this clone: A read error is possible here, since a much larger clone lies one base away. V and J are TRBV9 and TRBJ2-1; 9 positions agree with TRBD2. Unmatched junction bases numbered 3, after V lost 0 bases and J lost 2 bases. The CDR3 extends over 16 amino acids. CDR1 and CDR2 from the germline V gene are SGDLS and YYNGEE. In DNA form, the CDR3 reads TGTGCCAGCAGCGTAGAGCCTAGCGGGACCTACAATGAGCAGTTCTTC. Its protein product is CASSVEPSGTYNEQFF.

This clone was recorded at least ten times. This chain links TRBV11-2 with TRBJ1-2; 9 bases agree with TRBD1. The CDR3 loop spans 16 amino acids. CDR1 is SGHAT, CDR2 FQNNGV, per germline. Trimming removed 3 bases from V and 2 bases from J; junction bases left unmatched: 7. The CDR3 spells CASSFGGQGRNYGYTF. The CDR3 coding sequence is TGTGCCAGCAGCTTCGGCGGACAGGGGAGGAACTATGGCTACACCTTC.

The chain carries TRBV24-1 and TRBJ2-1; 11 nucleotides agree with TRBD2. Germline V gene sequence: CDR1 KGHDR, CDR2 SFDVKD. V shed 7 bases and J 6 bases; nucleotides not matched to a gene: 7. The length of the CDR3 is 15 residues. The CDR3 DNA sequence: TGTGCCACCAGCGCACTAGCGGGAGAAGTCAATGAGCAGTTCTTC. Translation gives CATSALAGEVNEQFF.

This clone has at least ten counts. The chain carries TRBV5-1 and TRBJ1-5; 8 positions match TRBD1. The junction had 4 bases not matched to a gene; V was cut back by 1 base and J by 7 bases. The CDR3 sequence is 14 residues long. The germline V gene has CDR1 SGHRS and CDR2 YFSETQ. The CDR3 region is CASSLQGAGQPQHF. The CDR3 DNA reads TGCGCCAGCAGCTTGCAGGGGGCTGGGCAGCCCCAGCATTTT.

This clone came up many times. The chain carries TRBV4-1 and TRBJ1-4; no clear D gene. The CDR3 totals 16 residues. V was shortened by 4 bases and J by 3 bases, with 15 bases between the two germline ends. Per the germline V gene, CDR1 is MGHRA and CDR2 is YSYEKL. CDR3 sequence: CASSRGGGVANEKLFF. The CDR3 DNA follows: TGCGCCAGCAGCCGCGGCGGTGGGGTCGCTAATGAAAAACTGTTTTTT.

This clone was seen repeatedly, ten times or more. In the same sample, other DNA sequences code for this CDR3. In DNA, the CDR3 is TGCGCCAGCAGCCGGGGGACCTACAATGAGCAGTTCTTC. This codes for CASSRGTYNEQFF. The chain couples TRBV10-1 to TRBJ2-1; TRBD2 might be the D (6 bases). Deletions cut 6 bases from V and 2 bases from J, with 8 bases between. This CDR3 region has 13 residues. CDR1 and CDR2 from the germline V gene are WNHNN and SYGVQD (reference sequence).

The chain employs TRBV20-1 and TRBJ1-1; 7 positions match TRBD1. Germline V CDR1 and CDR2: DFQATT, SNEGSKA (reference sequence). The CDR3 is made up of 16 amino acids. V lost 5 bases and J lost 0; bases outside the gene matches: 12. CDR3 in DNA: TGCAGTGCTGTTCCGGGACAGATTATTTTGAACACTGAAGCTTTCTTT. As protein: CSAVPGQIILNTEAFF.

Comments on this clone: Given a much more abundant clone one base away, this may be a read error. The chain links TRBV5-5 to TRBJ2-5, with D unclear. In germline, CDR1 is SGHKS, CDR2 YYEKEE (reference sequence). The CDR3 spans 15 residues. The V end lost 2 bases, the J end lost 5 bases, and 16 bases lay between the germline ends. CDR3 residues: CASSFIGWRAETQYF. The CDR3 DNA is TGTGCCAGCAGCTTTATAGGCTGGAGAGCGGAGACCCAGTACTTC.

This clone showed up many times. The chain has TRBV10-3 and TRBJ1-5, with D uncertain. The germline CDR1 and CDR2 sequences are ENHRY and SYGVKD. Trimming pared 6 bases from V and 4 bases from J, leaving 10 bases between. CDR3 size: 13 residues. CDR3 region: CAISYTSNQPQHF. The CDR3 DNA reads TGTGCCATCAGCTATACGTCGAATCAGCCCCAGCATTTT.

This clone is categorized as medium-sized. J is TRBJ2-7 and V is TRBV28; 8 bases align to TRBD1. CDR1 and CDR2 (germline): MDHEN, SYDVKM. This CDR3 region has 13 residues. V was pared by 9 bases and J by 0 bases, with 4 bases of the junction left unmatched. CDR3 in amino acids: CASGQGSSYEQYF. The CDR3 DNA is TGTGCCAGTGGACAGGGTAGCTCCTACGAGCAGTACTTC. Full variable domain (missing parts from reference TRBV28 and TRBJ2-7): DVKVTQSSRYLVKRTGEKVFLECVQDMDHENMFWYRQDPGLGLRLIYFSYDVKMKEKGDIPEGYSVSREKKERFSLILESASTNQTSMYLCASGQGSSYEQYFGPGTRLTVT.

Here the CDR3 DNA reads TGTGCCAGCAGAGGGACAATCACCGGGGAGCTGTTTTTT. This encodes CASRGTITGELFF. The chain carries TRBV6-1 and TRBJ2-2, with a possible D match to TRBD1 (6 bases). Looked up from germline, CDR1 is MNHNS and CDR2 is SASEGT. The CDR3 contains 13 residues. Trimming shortened V by 6 bases and J by 4 bases, and 9 bases separated the two germline ends.

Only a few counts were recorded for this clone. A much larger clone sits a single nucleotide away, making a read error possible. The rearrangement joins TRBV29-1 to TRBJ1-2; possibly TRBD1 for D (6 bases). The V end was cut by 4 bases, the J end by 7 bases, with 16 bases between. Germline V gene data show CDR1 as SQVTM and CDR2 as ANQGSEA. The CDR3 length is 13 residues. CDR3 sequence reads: CSVGDMGHAGYTF. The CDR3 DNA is TGCAGCGTTGGGGACATGGGGCATGCTGGCTACACCTTC.

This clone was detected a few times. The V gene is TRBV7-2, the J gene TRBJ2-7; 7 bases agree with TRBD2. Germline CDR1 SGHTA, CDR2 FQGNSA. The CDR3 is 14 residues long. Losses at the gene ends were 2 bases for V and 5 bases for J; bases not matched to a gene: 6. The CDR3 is CASSLMGTIDEQYF. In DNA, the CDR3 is TGTGCCAGCAGCTTAATGGGGACTATTGACGAGCAGTACTTC.

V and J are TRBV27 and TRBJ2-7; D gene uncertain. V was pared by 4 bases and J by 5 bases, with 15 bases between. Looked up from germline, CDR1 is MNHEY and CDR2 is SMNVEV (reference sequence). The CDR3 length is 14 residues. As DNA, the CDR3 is TGTGCCAGCAGTTCATCGGACCGATTGCACGAGCAGTACTTC. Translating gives CASSSSDRLHEQYF.

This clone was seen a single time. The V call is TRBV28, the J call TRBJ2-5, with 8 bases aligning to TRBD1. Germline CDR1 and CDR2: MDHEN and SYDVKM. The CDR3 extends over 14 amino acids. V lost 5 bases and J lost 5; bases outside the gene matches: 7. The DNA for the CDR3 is TGTGCCAGCAGTCCCGGACAGGGAAGGGAGACCCAGTACTTC. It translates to CASSPGQGRETQYF.